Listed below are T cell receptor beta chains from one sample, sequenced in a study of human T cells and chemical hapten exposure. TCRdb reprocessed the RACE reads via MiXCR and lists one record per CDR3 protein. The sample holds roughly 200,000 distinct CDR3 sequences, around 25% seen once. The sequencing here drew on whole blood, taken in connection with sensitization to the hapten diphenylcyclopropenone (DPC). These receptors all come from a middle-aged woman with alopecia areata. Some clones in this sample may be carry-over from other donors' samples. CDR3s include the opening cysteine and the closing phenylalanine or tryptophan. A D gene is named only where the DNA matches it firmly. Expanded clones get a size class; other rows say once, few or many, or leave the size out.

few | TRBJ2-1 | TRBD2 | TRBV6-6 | TGTGCCAGCAGTTACCCCGGGGGGGTCTCCTACAATGAGCAGTTCTTC | CASSYPGGVSYNEQFF
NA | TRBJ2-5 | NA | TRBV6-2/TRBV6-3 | TGTGCCAGCAGTTACTGGACGGAGCGGGAGACCCAGTACTTC | CASSYWTERETQYF
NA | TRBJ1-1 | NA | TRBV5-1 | TGCGCCAGCAGCTCCGGACAGCCGAACACTGAAGCTTTCTTT | CASSSGQPNTEAFF
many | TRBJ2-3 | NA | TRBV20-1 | TGCAGTGCCGAACGGACGGAAACTAGCACAGATACGCAGTATTTT | CSAERTETSTDTQYF
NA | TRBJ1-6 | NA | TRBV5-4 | TGTGCCAGCAGCTTAAATAATTCACCCCTCCACTTT | CASSLNNSPLHF
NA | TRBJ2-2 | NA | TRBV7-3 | TGTGCCAGCAGCTTATCAGGACGAAACACCGGGGAGCTGTTTTTT | CASSLSGRNTGELFF
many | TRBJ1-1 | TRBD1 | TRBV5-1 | TGCGCCAGCAGCTTAACAGGGGGCGCGGGCACTGAAGCTTTCTTT | CASSLTGGAGTEAFF
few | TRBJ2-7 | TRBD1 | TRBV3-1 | TGTGCCAGCAGCTCCAGGACAGGCCCGTACGAGCAGTACTTC | CASSSRTGPYEQYF
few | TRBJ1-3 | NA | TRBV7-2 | TGTGCCAGCAGCTTAGCGGGGAGAGACACCATATATTTT | CASSLAGRDTIYF
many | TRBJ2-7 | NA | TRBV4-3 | TGCGCCAGCAGCCAAGATAGTAGGTACGAGCAGTACTTC | CASSQDSRYEQYF
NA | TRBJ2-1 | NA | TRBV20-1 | TGCAGTGCTAAGGGGCTTTCCGCTAGAGCGGAAGATGAGCAGTTCTTC | CSAKGLSARAEDEQFF
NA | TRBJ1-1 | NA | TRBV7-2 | TGTGCCAGCAGCCAAAGGGGTGAAGCTTTCTTT | CASSQRGEAFF
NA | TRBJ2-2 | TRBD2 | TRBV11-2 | TGTGCCAGCAGCACACGTCTAGCGGGAGGGTCCGGGGAGCTGTTTTTT | CASSTRLAGGSGELFF
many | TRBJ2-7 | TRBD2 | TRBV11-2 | TGTGCCAGCAGCCCCCGACTAGCGGGAGGGCCAAGGGAGCAGTACTTC | CASSPRLAGGPREQYF
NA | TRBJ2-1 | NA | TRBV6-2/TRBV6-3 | TGTGCCAGCAGTTACCAGGAGGTCAGGAGATACAATGAGCAGTTCTTC | CASSYQEVRRYNEQFF
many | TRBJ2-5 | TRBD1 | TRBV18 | TGTGCCAGCTCCGGGACAGTACAAGAGACCCAGTACTTC | CASSGTVQETQYF
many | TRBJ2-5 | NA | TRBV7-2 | TGTGCCAGCAGCTACAGTACCCAAGAGACCCAGTACTTC | CASSYSTQETQYF
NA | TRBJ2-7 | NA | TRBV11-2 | TGTGCCAGCAGCAAACTGGCGGGGAGGTACGAGCAGTACTTC | CASSKLAGRYEQYF
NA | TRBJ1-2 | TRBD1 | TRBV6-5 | TGTGCCAGCAGTTCCCCGGGACAGGGGTGGTATGGCTACACCTTC | CASSSPGQGWYGYTF
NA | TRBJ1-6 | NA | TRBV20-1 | TGCAGTGCTAGAGATCCAATTGGGTATAATTCACCCCTCCACTTT | CSARDPIGYNSPLHF
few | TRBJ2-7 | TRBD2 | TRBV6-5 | TGTGCCAGCCACCTTGGGTCTAGCGGGACCCACGAGCAGTACTTC | CASHLGSSGTHEQYF
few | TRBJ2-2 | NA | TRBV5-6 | TGTGCCAGCAGCTGGGGGGATCGCGGCGGTCCCGGGGAGCTGTTTTTT | CASSWGDRGGPGELFF
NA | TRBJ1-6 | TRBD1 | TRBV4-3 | TGCGCCAGCAGCCTTTACGGACAGGGGGGTAATTCACCCCTCCACTTT | CASSLYGQGGNSPLHF
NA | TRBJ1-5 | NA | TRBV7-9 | TGTGCCAGCAGCTTAGGCAGGGCAGGAAATCAGCCCCAGCATTTT | CASSLGRAGNQPQHF
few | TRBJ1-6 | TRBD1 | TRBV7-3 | TGTGCCAGCAGCTTAGGGACAGCAAATTCACCCCTCCACTTT | CASSLGTANSPLHF
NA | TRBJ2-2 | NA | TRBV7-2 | TGTGCCAGCAGCTTAGTTCAGATGAACACCGGGGAGCTGTTTTTT | CASSLVQMNTGELFF
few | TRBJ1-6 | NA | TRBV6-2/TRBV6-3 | TGTGCCAGCAGTTACGGAAGCCCACCCCTCCACTTT | CASSYGSPPLHF